This T cell receptor (beta chain) was captured in a study of blood T cell repertoires in COVID-19. About the research overall: From T cells, B-cell-depleted T cells, or PBMCs came the material, which was cDNA or gDNA.

In the original workflow: Amplification of reference gene primers provided the estimated nucleated cell counts. The table came from immunoSEQ multiplex PCR; TCRdb's copy has only in-frame clones and leaves some out. The DNA was the basis for D and trimming; V, J and clone size are from that table. The profile shows roughly 350,000 clones, about 90% of them singletons. The sequencing sample was made of peripheral blood. This TCR came from a woman between 18 and 29 years old who had recovered from COVID-19.

CDR3 sequence (DNA): TGTGCCTGGAGTAGGGGGGGCGGCATAACTAATGAAAAACTGTTTTTT. Protein: CAWSRGGGITNEKLFF. The chain combines TRBV30 with TRBJ1-4; tentatively, D is TRBD1 (6 bases). Per the germline V gene, CDR1 is GTSNPN and CDR2 is SVGIG (reference sequence). V dropped 2 bases and J dropped 1 base, with 14 bases sitting between them. The CDR3 totals 16 residues.